The clone carrying this T cell receptor beta chain was counted a few times. Its target is unknown. The junction departs from germline at one end; a sequencing error may be responsible. Primers included in the PCR were 60 Vbeta and 13 Jbeta primers. Produced via immunoSEQ multiplex PCR; TCRdb's table is partial and in-frame only. The sample has about 85,000 clones, about 80% seen once. In germline, CDR1 is PRHDT, CDR2 FYEKMQ (reference sequence). The CDR3 spans 15 residues. This entry comes from a study of cytomegalovirus exposure and HLA in healthy donors. Overall study results and limits: A few V segments could not be told apart, such as TRBV6-2 and TRBV6-3, and were left out. With later analysis, a missense DCLRE1C variant became linked to TCR beta V- and J-gene trimming.

Sequenced: PBMCs. This chain joins TRBV13 and TRBJ1-1, with no clear D. This clonotype was sampled from a middle-aged man in good health and CMV-seropositive. CDR3 nucleotides: TGTGCCAGCAGCTTAGTGGAAGTTAACAGAGCCTTGAGAGACTTT. Its translation is CASSLVEVNRALRDF. The entire variable domain, with the rest obtained from reference TRBV13 and TRBJ1-1, is as follows: AAGVIQSPRHLIKEKRETATLKCYPIPRHDTVYWYQQGPGQDPQFLISFYEKMQSDKGSIPDRFSAQQFSDYHSELNMSSLELGDSALYFCASSLVEVNRALRDFGQGTRLTVV.